A selection of T cell receptor beta chains follows, all from one sample in a study of breast tumors, draining lymph nodes, adjacent tissues. MiXCR, run by TCRdb on the multiplex PCR reads, gives a single entry per CDR3 protein. The sample shows some 120,000 distinct CDR3 sequences, about 20% of them seen only once. The sample was axillary lymph node tissue. The source of these receptors is a female donor with breast cancer. Some clones in this sample may be carry-over from other donors' samples. CDR3s include the opening cysteine and the closing phenylalanine or tryptophan. Each record gives: J gene, V gene, clone size, D gene, CDR3 protein, CDR3 DNA. D genes are given only for firm matches. A clone size is listed for some rows: how often the clone was seen (once, few, many), or a class if it is expanded.

>TRBJ2-2|TRBV25-1|-|-
CASSERLGTGELFF
TGTGCCAGCAGTGAACGGTTGGGTACCGGGGAGCTGTTTTTT
>TRBJ1-6|TRBV18|many|-
CASSPEGDSPLHF
TGTGCCAGCTCACCAGAAGGGGACTCACCCCTCCACTTT
>TRBJ2-3|TRBV2|-|-
CASSSTDTQCF
TGTGCCAGCTCTAGCACAGATACGCAGTGTTTT
>TRBJ1-4|TRBV12-3/TRBV12-4|many|-
CASTPTGTTNEKLFF
TGTGCCAGCACTCCAACGGGGACTACTAATGAAAAACTGTTTTTT
>TRBJ2-1|TRBV6-2/TRBV6-3|many|TRBD2
CASRPHSGGVGNEQFF
TGTGCCAGCAGGCCCCATAGCGGGGGGGTAGGCAATGAGCAGTTCTTC
>TRBJ2-1|TRBV4-1|-|TRBD2
CASSRALAGGRNEQFF
TGCGCCAGCAGCCGGGCGCTAGCGGGGGGGCGCAATGAGCAGTTCTTC
>TRBJ1-5|TRBV3-1|few|-
CASGLTETNQPQHF
TGTGCCAGCGGCCTGACGGAAACCAATCAGCCCCAGCATTTT
>TRBJ1-6|TRBV10-3|many|TRBD1
CAISESGVPGQVNSPLHF
TGTGCCATCAGTGAGTCAGGCGTTCCGGGACAGGTGAATTCACCCCTCCACTTT
>TRBJ1-2|TRBV5-4|many|TRBD1
CASRYGQGGLLDGYTF
TGTGCCAGCAGATATGGACAGGGTGGGCTACTAGATGGCTACACCTTC
>TRBJ2-7|TRBV12-3/TRBV12-4|many|-
CASSPRTAYEQYF
TGTGCCAGCAGTCCCCGGACAGCCTACGAGCAGTACTTC
>TRBJ2-1|TRBV7-8|many|TRBD2
CASSWGLAALEQFF
TGTGCCAGCAGCTGGGGACTAGCAGCCCTCGAGCAGTTCTTC
>TRBJ2-5|TRBV10-2|many|-
CASGHRETQYF
TGCGCCAGCGGCCACAGGGAGACCCAGTACTTC
>TRBJ2-3|TRBV20-1|many|-
CSASGLGEADTQYF
TGCAGTGCTAGTGGTCTCGGGGAGGCAGATACGCAGTATTTT
>TRBJ2-7|TRBV20-1|-|TRBD2
CNPERTSSYEQYF
TGCAACCCCGAACGGACTAGTTCCTACGAGCAGTACTTC
>TRBJ2-7|TRBV10-3|many|TRBD2
CAISKHSGTSTTPHEQYF
TGTGCCATCAGTAAGCACTCCGGGACTAGCACGACCCCCCACGAGCAGTACTTC
>TRBJ2-2|TRBV11-2|few|TRBD1
CASSIGQGEAGELFF
TGTGCCAGCAGCATCGGACAGGGAGAGGCCGGGGAGCTGTTTTTT
>TRBJ2-5|TRBV3-1|-|-
CASSQVPPQETQYF
TGTGCCAGCAGCCAAGTTCCTCCACAAGAGACCCAGTACTTC
>TRBJ2-1|TRBV9|many|TRBD2
CASSVVAGAYNEQFF
TGTGCCAGCAGCGTAGTGGCGGGGGCCTACAATGAGCAGTTCTTC
>TRBJ2-1|TRBV5-1|-|-
CASSITGSGNDEQFF
TGCGCCAGCAGCATCACAGGGTCCGGGAACGATGAGCAGTTCTTC
>TRBJ1-4|TRBV15|many|TRBD1
CATSRGQTGGREKLFF
TGTGCCACCAGCAGAGGACAGACAGGGGGCCGGGAAAAACTGTTTTTT
>TRBJ1-2|TRBV4-1|many|-
CASSQGGGYGYTF
TGCGCCAGCAGCCAAGGCGGGGGTTATGGCTACACCTTC
>TRBJ1-5|TRBV7-3|many|TRBD1
CASSPDRNQPQHF
TGTGCCAGCAGCCCGGACAGGAATCAGCCCCAGCATTTT
>TRBJ1-5|TRBV5-1|-|-
CASSLNGNQPQHF
TGCGCCAGCAGCTTGAACGGGAATCAGCCCCAGCATTTT
>TRBJ2-7|TRBV3-1|many|-
CASSDQGYEQYF
TGTGCCAGCAGCGACCAGGGGTACGAGCAGTACTTC
>TRBJ2-1|TRBV15|many|TRBD2
CATSKLAGTTGNEQFF
TGTGCCACCAGCAAACTAGCGGGGACGACTGGGAATGAGCAGTTCTTC
>TRBJ2-7|TRBV7-9|many|-
CASSFVGGGHEQYF
TGTGCCAGCAGCTTTGTTGGAGGGGGCCACGAGCAGTACTTC
>TRBJ2-7|TRBV9|many|-
CASSEETELKYF
TGTGCCAGCAGCGAAGAGACGGAGCTGAAGTACTTC
>TRBJ2-1|TRBV20-1|few|TRBD1
CSALGQGVHNEQFF
TGCAGTGCATTGGGACAGGGCGTCCACAATGAGCAGTTCTTC